This is a list of T cell receptor beta chains from one sample in a study of cytomegalovirus exposure and HLA in healthy donors. Using immunoSEQ multiplex PCR, the repertoire was profiled, and TCRdb retains in-frame clones only, with some absent. This repertoire includes about 88,000 clones. Sequencing input: PBMCs. The source is a girl aged 5-17 years in good health and CMV-seropositive. Both conserved end residues are part of each CDR3. D genes are given only for firm matches. Clone size, where shown, is once, few, many, or a class for clones that have expanded.

j_call	clone_size	d_call	cdr3_length	v_call	cdr3_aa	cdr3_nt
TRBJ2-5	-	TRBD1	15	TRBV6-1	CASSEVSDRGKTQYF	TGTGCCAGCAGTGAAGTATCGGACAGGGGAAAGACCCAGTACTTC
TRBJ1-1	-	-	15	TRBV7-2	CASSLVAVSNTEAFF	TGTGCCAGCAGCTTAGTGGCAGTCTCGAACACTGAAGCTTTCTTT
TRBJ2-3	-	TRBD1	15	TRBV4-1	CASSQVAGGADTQYF	TGCGCCAGCAGCCAAGTGGCAGGGGGAGCAGATACGCAGTATTTT
TRBJ1-5	-	TRBD1	15	TRBV5-1	CASSFVPGQNQPQHF	TGCGCCAGCAGCTTTGTCCCGGGACAGAATCAGCCCCAGCATTTT
TRBJ2-7	-	TRBD1	16	TRBV5-6	CASRTRGQGGRHEQYF	TGTGCCAGCCGGACCAGAGGACAGGGTGGAAGACACGAGCAGTACTTC
TRBJ2-7	-	-	13	TRBV18	CASSPDSSYEQYF	TGTGCCAGCTCACCGGACAGTTCCTACGAGCAGTACTTC
TRBJ2-5	-	TRBD1	16	TRBV5-1	CASSLAGQGAGETQYF	TGCGCCAGCAGCTTGGCGGGACAGGGGGCTGGTGAGACCCAGTACTTC
TRBJ2-7	-	TRBD1	12	TRBV19	CASTGTGDEQYF	TGTGCCAGTACCGGGACAGGGGACGAGCAGTACTTC
TRBJ2-3	-	TRBD2	16	TRBV7-2	CASSPRLAGGTDTQYF	TGTGCCAGCAGCCCTCGCCTAGCGGGGGGGACCGATACGCAGTATTTT
TRBJ1-2	-	TRBD1	15	TRBV19	CASSLPWDRLNGYTF	TGTGCCAGTAGTTTACCCTGGGACAGGTTGAATGGCTACACCTTC
TRBJ1-4	-	TRBD1	15	TRBV7-9	CASSLGTGGGEKLFF	TGTGCCAGCAGCTTAGGAACAGGGGGAGGTGAAAAACTGTTTTTT
TRBJ2-1	-	TRBD2	15	TRBV19	CASSKTSGVVDEQFF	TGTGCCAGTAGTAAGACTAGCGGGGTGGTCGATGAGCAGTTCTTC
TRBJ2-4	-	-	14	TRBV28	CATSSGFPKNIQYF	TGTGCCACGAGCTCAGGGTTTCCCAAAAACATTCAGTACTTC
TRBJ2-5	-	-	15	TRBV7-3	CASSSGGGSQETQYF	TGTGCCAGCAGCTCCGGCGGTGGGAGCCAAGAGACCCAGTACTTC
TRBJ2-5	-	TRBD2	16	TRBV4-2	CASSRTSGDYQETQYF	TGTGCCAGCAGCCGGACTAGCGGGGATTATCAAGAGACCCAGTACTTC
TRBJ2-2	-	-	16	TRBV9	CASSVGTDLNTGELFF	TGTGCCAGCAGCGTAGGGACAGACCTGAACACCGGGGAGCTGTTTTTT
TRBJ1-1	-	TRBD1	14	TRBV6-1	CASSDRGRWTEAFF	TGTGCCAGCAGTGACAGGGGGCGGTGGACTGAAGCTTTCTTT
TRBJ2-3	-	-	13	TRBV4-3	CASSQGASDTQYF	TGCGCCAGCAGCCAAGGGGCGTCAGATACGCAGTATTTT
TRBJ2-1	-	TRBD2	12	TRBV11-2	CASGFTSAEQFF	TGTGCCAGCGGGTTCACTAGCGCTGAGCAGTTCTTC
TRBJ2-7	-	TRBD1	14	TRBV29-1	CSVPGTGGKYEQYF	TGCAGCGTGCCCGGGACAGGGGGTAAATACGAGCAGTACTTC
TRBJ1-6	-	-	15	TRBV5-6	CASSYWQAPNSPLHF	TGTGCCAGCAGCTACTGGCAGGCTCCAAATTCACCCCTCCACTTT
TRBJ2-1	-	-	11	TRBV6-5	CASTLNNEQFF	TGTGCCAGCACCTTAAACAATGAGCAGTTCTTC
TRBJ1-2	-	-	15	TRBV5-1	CASSLVREGEYGYTF	TGCGCCAGCAGCTTGGTCCGGGAGGGAGAGTATGGCTACACCTTC
TRBJ2-5	-	TRBD1	15	TRBV7-2	CASSLGGTAQETQYF	TGTGCCAGCAGCTTAGGGGGGACAGCGCAAGAGACCCAGTACTTC
TRBJ1-1	-	-	13	TRBV19	CASSIAGTTEAFF	TGTGCCAGTAGTATAGCCGGGACAACTGAAGCTTTCTTT
TRBJ2-1	-	-	16	TRBV5-6	CASSLEGFGFYNEQFF	TGTGCCAGCAGCTTGGAGGGGTTTGGTTTCTACAATGAGCAGTTCTTC
TRBJ2-3	-	TRBD2	15	TRBV4-3	CASSQETSSTDTQYF	TGCGCCAGCAGCCAAGAGACTAGCAGTACAGATACGCAGTATTTT
TRBJ1-1	medium-sized	-	13	TRBV4-1	CASSQLLGDEAFF	TGCGCCAGCAGCCAACTGTTGGGAGACGAAGCTTTCTTT
TRBJ2-3	-	-	13	TRBV10-1	CARKNLTGDTQYF	TGCGCCAGGAAAAACCTCACCGGGGATACGCAGTATTTT
TRBJ2-2	-	TRBD1	16	TRBV30	CAWRGGPLANTGELFF	TGTGCCTGGAGAGGGGGCCCCCTAGCGAACACCGGGGAGCTGTTTTTT
TRBJ1-1	-	TRBD1	15	TRBV7-9	CASSPTGQKGTEAFF	TGTGCCAGCAGCCCGACGGGACAGAAGGGCACTGAAGCTTTCTTT
TRBJ1-1	-	TRBD1	17	TRBV2	CASKVGNRGPLRTEAFF	TGTGCCAGCAAAGTCGGGAACAGGGGGCCTCTGCGCACTGAAGCTTTCTTT
TRBJ1-1	-	TRBD1	16	TRBV9	CASSANPRDRVSEAFF	TGTGCCAGCAGCGCAAATCCTCGTGACAGGGTGAGTGAAGCTTTCTTT
TRBJ2-5	-	-	13	TRBV9	CASSVDLGETQYF	TGTGCCAGCAGCGTTGACCTAGGTGAGACCCAGTACTTC
TRBJ1-1	-	TRBD1	14	TRBV9	CASSVGQGDTEAFF	TGTGCCAGCAGCGTAGGACAGGGGGACACTGAAGCTTTCTTT
TRBJ1-1	-	-	13	TRBV6-6	CASNLPGDTEAFF	TGTGCCTCAAACCTCCCCGGGGACACTGAAGCTTTCTTT
TRBJ1-1	-	-	13	TRBV9	CASSVGVGAEAFF	TGTGCCAGCAGCGTAGGGGTGGGCGCTGAAGCTTTCTTT
TRBJ1-2	-	-	14	TRBV7-9	CASSLSIQNYGYTF	TGTGCCAGCAGCTTATCCATACAGAACTATGGCTACACCTTC
TRBJ2-7	-	TRBD2	17	TRBV13	CASSYEVTSGGAGEQYF	TGTGCCAGCAGCTACGAAGTGACTAGCGGGGGGGCTGGTGAGCAGTACTTC
TRBJ1-2	-	-	14	TRBV9	CASRPTGLAYGYTF	TGTGCCAGCAGACCAACAGGGCTTGCCTATGGCTACACCTTC
TRBJ1-2	-	TRBD1	14	TRBV27	CASRPGQAAYGYTF	TGTGCCAGCAGACCAGGACAGGCCGCTTATGGCTACACCTTC
TRBJ1-2	-	-	14	TRBV27	CASSRGGPNYGYTF	TGTGCCAGCAGTCGCGGGGGCCCTAACTATGGCTACACCTTC